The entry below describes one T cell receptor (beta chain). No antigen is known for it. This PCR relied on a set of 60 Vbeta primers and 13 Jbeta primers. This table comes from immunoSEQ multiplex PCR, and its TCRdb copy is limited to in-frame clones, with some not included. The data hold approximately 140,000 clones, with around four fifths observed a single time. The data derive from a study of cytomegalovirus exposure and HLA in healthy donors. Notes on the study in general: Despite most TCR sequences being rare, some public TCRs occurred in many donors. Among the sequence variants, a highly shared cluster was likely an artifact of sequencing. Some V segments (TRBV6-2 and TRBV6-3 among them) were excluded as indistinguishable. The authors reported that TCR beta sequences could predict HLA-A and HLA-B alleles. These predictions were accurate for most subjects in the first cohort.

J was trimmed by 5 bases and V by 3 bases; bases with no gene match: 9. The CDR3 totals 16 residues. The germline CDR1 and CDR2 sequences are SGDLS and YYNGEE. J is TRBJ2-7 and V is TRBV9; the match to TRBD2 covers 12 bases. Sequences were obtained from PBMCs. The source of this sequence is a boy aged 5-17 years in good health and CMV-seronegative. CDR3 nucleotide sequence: TGTGCCAGCAGCGCGAGACTAGCGGGAGCAGGCGACGAGCAGTACTTC. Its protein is CASSARLAGAGDEQYF.